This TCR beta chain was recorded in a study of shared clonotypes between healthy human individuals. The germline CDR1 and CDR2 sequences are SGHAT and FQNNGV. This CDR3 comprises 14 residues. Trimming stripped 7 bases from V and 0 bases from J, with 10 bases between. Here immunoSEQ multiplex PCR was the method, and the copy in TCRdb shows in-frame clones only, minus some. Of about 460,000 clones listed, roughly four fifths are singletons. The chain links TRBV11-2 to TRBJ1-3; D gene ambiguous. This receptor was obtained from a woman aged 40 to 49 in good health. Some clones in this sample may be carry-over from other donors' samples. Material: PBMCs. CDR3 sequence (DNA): TGTGCCAGCACTTCGGGAATCTCTGGAAACACCATATATTTT. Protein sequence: CASTSGISGNTIYF.